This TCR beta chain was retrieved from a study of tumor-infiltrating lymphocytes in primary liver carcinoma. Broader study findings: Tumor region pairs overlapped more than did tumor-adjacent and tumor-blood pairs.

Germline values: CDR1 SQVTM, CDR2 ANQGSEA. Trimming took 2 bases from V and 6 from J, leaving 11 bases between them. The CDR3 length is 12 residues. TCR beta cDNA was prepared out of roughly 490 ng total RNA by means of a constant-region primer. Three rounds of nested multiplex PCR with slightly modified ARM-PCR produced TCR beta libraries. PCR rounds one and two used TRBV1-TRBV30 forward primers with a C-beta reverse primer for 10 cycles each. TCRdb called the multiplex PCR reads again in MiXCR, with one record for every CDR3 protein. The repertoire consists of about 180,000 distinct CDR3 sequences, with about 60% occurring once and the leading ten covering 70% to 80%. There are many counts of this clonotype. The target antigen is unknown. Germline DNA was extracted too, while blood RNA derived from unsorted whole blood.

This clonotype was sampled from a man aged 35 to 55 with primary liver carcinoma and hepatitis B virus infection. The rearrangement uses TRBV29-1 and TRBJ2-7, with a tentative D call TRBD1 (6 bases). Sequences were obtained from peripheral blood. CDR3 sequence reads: CSVEKGGSEQYF. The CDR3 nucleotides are TGCAGCGTTGAAAAAGGGGGTAGCGAGCAGTACTTC.